Described below is a single TCR beta chain sequence and its context. Germline V gene lookup returns CDR1 SNHLY and CDR2 FYNNEI. The CDR3 extends over 15 amino acids. The V end lost 1 base, the J end lost 5 bases, and 14 bases lay between the germline ends. The entry originates in a study of CD8 T cells in Susac syndrome. Random hexamers were used to reverse transcribe an amount of roughly 0.45 to 1 ug RNA. TCRdb used MiXCR to reprocess the immunoSEQ multiplex PCR reads, holding one entry per CDR3 protein. In the table there are approximately 160,000 distinct CDR3 sequences, around 93% of which are singletons.

V usage is TRBV2 and J usage is TRBJ1-1, with D maybe TRBD1 (5 bases). This TCR derives from a human donor in good health. The sample comprised CD4+ T cells from PBMCs. The CDR3 spells CASSEGAGSGTEAFF. The CDR3 region has the DNA TGTGCCAGCAGTGAAGGGGCAGGGTCGGGAACTGAAGCTTTCTTT.